This is a list of T cell receptor beta chains from one sample in a study of blood T cell repertoires in COVID-19. Clones were read by immunoSEQ multiplex PCR, and TCRdb kept only the in-frame ones, dropping some. The top ten clones hold around 6.6% of a sample with some 210,000 clones, approximately 90% of them seen once. Source material: peripheral blood. Receptors originate from a woman between 35 and 50 years old who had recovered from COVID-19. Each CDR3 is given with its conserved first and last residue. The order of the fields is D gene, J gene, V gene, clone size, CDR3 DNA, CDR3 protein. D genes are given only for firm matches. Clone size, where shown, is once, few, many, or a class for clones that have expanded.

.,TRBJ2-7,TRBV2,.,TGTGCCAGCAGGGACAACTCCTACGAGCAGTACTTC,CASRDNSYEQYF
TRBD2,TRBJ2-1,TRBV9,.,TGTGCCAGCAGCGTAGGGGGACTAGCGGGTCCGAATGAGCAGTTCTTC,CASSVGGLAGPNEQFF
TRBD2,TRBJ2-5,TRBV4-1,once,TGCGCCAGCAGCCAAGACCCGACTAGCTTCGGGGAGACCCAGTACTTC,CASSQDPTSFGETQYF
.,TRBJ2-7,TRBV2,.,TGTGCCAGCAGCCGACTTCTTCTCGGGGACGAGCAGTACTTC,CASSRLLLGDEQYF
.,TRBJ2-5,TRBV19,once,TGTGCCAGTAGTACGCATTCAGGGTCAGGGGAGACCCAGTACTTC,CASSTHSGSGETQYF
.,TRBJ1-1,TRBV6-5,.,TGTGCCAGCAGTTATGGAGGGGACCCTAAAGCTTTCTTT,CASSYGGDPKAFF
.,TRBJ2-7,TRBV4-1,once,TGCGCCAGCAGCCAGGCGGGCTTCTACGAGCAGTACTTC,CASSQAGFYEQYF
TRBD1,TRBJ2-2,TRBV27,.,TGTGCCAGCAGTCTAGGGACAGGGTGGGCCGGGGAGCTGTTTTTT,CASSLGTGWAGELFF
.,TRBJ2-6,TRBV29-1,.,TGCAGCGTTGTGGAGGATTCGGGGGCCAACGTCCTGACTTTC,CSVVEDSGANVLTF
.,TRBJ1-1,TRBV25-1,.,TGTGCCAGCAGTCTTACCGGAGCGGAAGCTTTCTTT,CASSLTGAEAFF
.,TRBJ1-3,TRBV4-1,.,TGCGCCAGCAGGGGAGAGGGAAACGGAGGAAACACCATATATTTT,CASRGEGNGGNTIYF
TRBD2,TRBJ2-7,TRBV18,.,TGTGCCAGCTCAAGACTAAATAGCGGGAGTTCGGCTGTCGAGCAGTACTTC,CASSRLNSGSSAVEQYF
.,TRBJ2-3,TRBV21-1,.,TGTGCCAGCAGGACTGGGTTTGGGTCTAGCACAGATACGCAGTATTTT,CASRTGFGSSTDTQYF
.,TRBJ1-6,TRBV30,.,TGTGCCTGGAGTCCTCTCGAGTCACCCCTCCACTTT,CAWSPLESPLHF
.,TRBJ1-6,TRBV6-5,once,TGTGCCAGCAGTCAGGGCCACTTAGTTCCCCTCCACTTT,CASSQGHLVPLHF
TRBD1,TRBJ2-6,TRBV6-6,.,TGTGCCAGTAGGACAGGGCCCTCTGGGGCCAACGTCCTGACTTTC,CASRTGPSGANVLTF
.,TRBJ2-7,TRBV10-3,.,TGTGCCACCGAACAGAACGTAGGGGGAAGCTACGAGCAGTACTTC,CATEQNVGGSYEQYF
.,TRBJ1-1,TRBV18,.,TGTGCCAGCTCACCAGCGGGGCTGATCACTGAAGCTTTCTTT,CASSPAGLITEAFF
TRBD1,TRBJ1-3,TRBV4-3,.,TGCGCCAGCAGCCCGGGGGGACAGGGAATAAGAAACACCATATATTTT,CASSPGGQGIRNTIYF
TRBD2,TRBJ2-1,TRBV9,.,TGTGCCAGCAGCGTACGGGGGGATTACAATGAGCAGTTCTTC,CASSVRGDYNEQFF
.,TRBJ2-2,TRBV29-1,once,TGCAGCGTTGAAGAGCGGGGACGGGACACCGGGGAGCTGTTTTTT,CSVEERGRDTGELFF
TRBD2,TRBJ2-1,TRBV19,.,TGTGCCAGTAGCCCACAGGGGAAAGGTTTTGATCCCATAGCGGGAGAGCTGTACAATGAGCAGTTCTTC,CASSPQGKGFDPIAGELYNEQFF
.,TRBJ1-2,TRBV6-5,.,TGTGCCAGCAGTCAAAATACGGGTCGTAACTATGGCTACACCTTC,CASSQNTGRNYGYTF
TRBD1,TRBJ1-5,TRBV24-1,.,TGTGCCACCAGTGAACGACAGGGAGCAAGCAATCAGCCCCAGCATTTT,CATSERQGASNQPQHF
.,TRBJ1-5,TRBV20-1,.,TGCAGTGCTAGCGGGGGGCAGCCCCAGCATTTT,CSASGGQPQHF
TRBD2,TRBJ2-5,TRBV10-3,.,TGTGCCATCAGTGAGTCGATAGCGGGAGCGACGGGGGAGACCCAGTACTTC,CAISESIAGATGETQYF
.,TRBJ2-5,TRBV7-9,.,TGTGCCAGCAGGGCAGGCGTTCAAGAGACCCAGTACTTC,CASRAGVQETQYF
.,TRBJ1-6,TRBV7-2,.,TGTGCCAGCAGGGGCCTTGGGAATTCACCCCTCCACTTT,CASRGLGNSPLHF
.,TRBJ2-1,TRBV4-1,.,TGCGCCAGCAGCCAAGACAGGGTGGGGCCAGGAGACTCCTACAATGAGCAGTTCTTC,CASSQDRVGPGDSYNEQFF
.,TRBJ1-2,TRBV7-9,.,TGTGCCAGCAGCTTAGGACAGCACTATGGCTACACCTTC,CASSLGQHYGYTF
.,TRBJ1-6,TRBV5-1,few,TGCGCCAGCAGCTTGAGCGGTTCACCCCTCCACTTT,CASSLSGSPLHF
.,TRBJ2-1,TRBV5-1,.,TGCGCCAGCAGCCCCCTCGGACAGAACAATGAGCAGTTCTTC,CASSPLGQNNEQFF
TRBD1,TRBJ1-5,TRBV27,few,TGTGCCAGCAGTTTTAGGGCAGGGGGTGTTCACAATCAGCCCCAGCATTTT,CASSFRAGGVHNQPQHF
.,TRBJ1-1,TRBV6-5,.,TGTGCCAGCAGTTACTCGTCCAGGGCGAACACTGAAGCTTTCTTT,CASSYSSRANTEAFF
.,TRBJ2-1,TRBV7-2,.,TGTGCCAGCAGCTTACCTACAGGTAATGAGCAGTTCTTC,CASSLPTGNEQFF
.,TRBJ1-3,TRBV29-1,.,TGCAGCGTTGTTCCCGGACAGAATGGAAACACCATATATTTT,CSVVPGQNGNTIYF
TRBD2,TRBJ2-7,TRBV3-1/TRBV3-2,.,TGTGCCAGCAGCCAAGATGGGGGGGCCTACGAGCAGTACTTC,CASSQDGGAYEQYF
.,TRBJ1-5,TRBV2,.,TGTGCCAGCAGGCTAACAGGGCTGGGTCAGCCCCAGCATTTT,CASRLTGLGQPQHF
.,TRBJ1-5,TRBV11-2,.,TGTGCCAGCAGCCTACAGGCAGGTGACCAGCCCCAGCATTTT,CASSLQAGDQPQHF
TRBD1,TRBJ1-4,TRBV3-1/TRBV3-2,.,TGTGCCAGCAGCCATTCGACAGGGAAGGGCGAAAAACTGTTTTTT,CASSHSTGKGEKLFF
.,TRBJ1-4,TRBV18,.,TGTGCCAGCTCAGGGGGCTACGGCGCGGCTAATGAAAAACTGTTTTTT,CASSGGYGAANEKLFF